The present entry profiles one T cell receptor beta chain with its context. As yet, its antigen is unknown. The length of the CDR3 is 14 residues. J gave up 5 bases and V 7 bases, and 6 bases lay outside the gene matches. Germline-derived CDR1 and CDR2 are LGHDT and YNNKEL (reference sequence). The entry originates in a study of blood T cells in healthy people across ages. A J-beta primer mix and a sample-barcoded 5' primer were used in a second PCR of about 7 to 12 cycles. TCRdb re-analysed the 5' RACE reads in MiXCR, keeping a single row per CDR3 protein. The repertoire holds roughly 1.4 million distinct CDR3 sequences, with around 59% as singletons. Overall study results and limits: Age advanced and TCR beta diversity per million T cells fell, roughly linearly.

For every donor, a draw yielded around 10 milliliters of peripheral blood. This clonotype was obtained from a man aged 18-30 years in good health. Sequenced: blood. The chain joins TRBV3-1 to TRBJ2-3; 10 positions agree with TRBD1. CDR3 amino acids: CASTETGGKDTQYF. The CDR3 region has the DNA TGTGCCAGCACGGAGACAGGGGGCAAAGATACGCAGTATTTT.